These 5 T cell receptor beta chains were all obtained from the same sample, sequenced in a study of T cell responses to AZD1222 COVID-19 vaccine. Assay: immunoSEQ multiplex PCR; the TCRdb copy retains only in-frame clones and omits some. The sample holds around 76,000 clones, around 83% seen once. The sample here was peripheral blood, taken on day 0 of AZD1222 vaccination. These receptors came from an adult in good health.

This chain connects TRBV6-5 to TRBJ1-1; perhaps TRBD1 as D (6 bases). The CDR3 has 15 residues. V shed 6 bases and J shed 1 base, with 15 bases lying between them. The germline V gene encodes CDR1 MNHEY and CDR2 SVGAGI. CDR3 sequence (DNA): TGTGCCAGCAGCATACAGGGTAGTAGGAACACTGAAGCTTTCTTT. Its translation is CASSIQGSRNTEAFF.

V gene TRBV7-9 combines with J gene TRBJ1-4, with 10 bases lining up with TRBD1. The CDR3 contains 16 residues. CDR1 SEHNR and CDR2 FQNEAQ come from the germline V gene (reference sequence). V dropped 6 bases and J dropped 7; count of bases not matched to a gene: 11. The DNA of the CDR3 is TGTGCCAGCAGTATCCGACAGGGGGCTCTCGTTGAAAAACTGTTTTTT. Protein product: CASSIRQGALVEKLFF.

The gene calls are TRBV18 and TRBJ1-3, with TRBD1 matching 7 bases. This CDR3 has 14 residues. Losses at the gene ends were 8 bases for V and 4 bases for J; bases not matched to a gene: 8. Per germline, CDR1 KGHSH and CDR2 LQKENI. CDR3 protein: CASHTGASGNTIYF. The CDR3 DNA is TGTGCCAGCCATACAGGGGCGTCGGGAAACACCATATATTTT.

This clone was seen only once. The rearrangement links TRBV2 to TRBJ1-2, with TRBD1 identical over 10 bases. The junction had 12 bases not matched to a gene; V was cut back by 7 bases and J by 7 bases. Germline CDR1 and CDR2: SNHLY and FYNNEI. This CDR3 is 15 amino acids long. CDR3 sequence reads: CASNLRDRGSGGYTF. The CDR3 nucleotides read TGTGCCAGCAATCTCCGGGACAGGGGCAGTGGTGGCTACACCTTC. Complete variable domain (other parts from reference TRBV2 and TRBJ1-2): EPEVTQTPSHQVTQMGQEVILRCVPISNHLYFYWYRQILGQKVEFLVSFYNNEISEKSEIFDDQFSVERPDGSNFTLKIRSTKLEDSAMYFCASNLRDRGSGGYTFGSGTRLTVV.

The chain has TRBV12-2 and TRBJ2-7; the table names TRBD2, a call not compared with the DNA. TRBV12-2 is an annotated pseudogene. The CDR3 consists of 16 residues. The CDR3 sequence: CASRFWGLAKPDEQYF. The CDR3 region has the DNA TGTGCAAGTCGCTTTTGGGGACTAGCGAAACCAGACGAGCAGTACTTC.